These T cell receptor beta chains were read from a single sample in a study of cytomegalovirus exposure and HLA in healthy donors. Sequenced by immunoSEQ multiplex PCR; TCRdb stores in-frame clones only, minus some. The sample includes about 110,000 clones, around 85% of them seen just once. Sample: PBMCs. The receptors shown here come from a woman aged 18-29 years in good health and CMV-seronegative. Both conserved end residues are part of each CDR3. Fields, in order: J gene, clone size, D gene, V gene, CDR3 protein, CDR3 DNA. The D gene is left open where the match is weak. Clone size, where shown, is once, few, many, or a class for clones that have expanded.

J gene: TRBJ2-1; clone size: -; D gene: TRBD2; V gene: TRBV13; CDR3 protein: CASSGGREGNEQFF; CDR3 DNA: TGTGCCAGCAGCGGAGGGCGGGAGGGCAATGAGCAGTTCTTC
J gene: TRBJ1-1; clone size: -; D gene: -; V gene: TRBV7-8; CDR3 protein: CASSPYGRNTEAFF; CDR3 DNA: TGTGCCAGCAGCCCGTACGGGAGGAACACTGAAGCTTTCTTT
J gene: TRBJ2-7; clone size: few; D gene: -; V gene: TRBV9; CDR3 protein: CASSVDLDPSYEQYF; CDR3 DNA: TGTGCCAGCAGCGTTGACCTAGACCCCAGCTACGAGCAGTACTTC
J gene: TRBJ1-4; clone size: -; D gene: -; V gene: TRBV5-4; CDR3 protein: CASSSRGYNEKLFF; CDR3 DNA: TGTGCCAGCAGCTCGCGGGGCTATAATGAAAAACTGTTTTTT
J gene: TRBJ2-6; clone size: once; D gene: TRBD1; V gene: TRBV9; CDR3 protein: CASSVGTGLGAGANVLTF; CDR3 DNA: TGTGCCAGCAGCGTAGGGACAGGCCTGGGGGCTGGGGCCAACGTCCTGACTTTC
J gene: TRBJ2-1; clone size: -; D gene: TRBD1; V gene: TRBV28; CDR3 protein: CATRGQGNYNEQFF; CDR3 DNA: TGTGCCACCCGGGGACAGGGCAACTACAATGAGCAGTTCTTC
J gene: TRBJ2-1; clone size: -; D gene: TRBD2; V gene: TRBV2; CDR3 protein: CASLSGSSYNEQFF; CDR3 DNA: TGTGCCAGCCTGAGCGGGAGCTCCTACAATGAGCAGTTCTTC
J gene: TRBJ2-3; clone size: -; D gene: -; V gene: TRBV7-7; CDR3 protein: CASSLAGATDTQYF; CDR3 DNA: TGTGCCAGCAGCTTAGCGGGGGCCACAGATACGCAGTATTTT
J gene: TRBJ2-7; clone size: -; D gene: TRBD2; V gene: TRBV5-8; CDR3 protein: CASSFLLAGDYEQYF; CDR3 DNA: TGTGCCAGCAGCTTCTTACTAGCGGGGGACTACGAGCAGTACTTC
J gene: TRBJ2-7; clone size: -; D gene: TRBD1; V gene: TRBV27; CDR3 protein: CASSHGQGAYEQYF; CDR3 DNA: TGTGCCAGCAGTCACGGACAGGGGGCATACGAGCAGTACTTC
J gene: TRBJ2-7; clone size: -; D gene: TRBD1; V gene: TRBV2; CDR3 protein: CASEGQTYEQYF; CDR3 DNA: TGTGCCAGCGAGGGACAGACCTACGAGCAGTACTTC
J gene: TRBJ1-2; clone size: few; D gene: -; V gene: TRBV2; CDR3 protein: CASSGIGQGLGYTF; CDR3 DNA: TGTGCCAGCAGTGGAATCGGCCAGGGACTTGGCTACACCTTC
J gene: TRBJ2-7; clone size: few; D gene: TRBD1; V gene: TRBV19; CDR3 protein: CASSMGTGSYEQYF; CDR3 DNA: TGTGCCAGTAGTATGGGGACAGGATCCTACGAGCAGTACTTC
J gene: TRBJ1-5; clone size: once; D gene: -; V gene: TRBV18; CDR3 protein: CASSPLGSAYQPQHF; CDR3 DNA: TGTGCCAGCTCACCGTTGGGTAGCGCATATCAGCCCCAGCATTTT
J gene: TRBJ2-4; clone size: -; D gene: TRBD1; V gene: TRBV9; CDR3 protein: CASSRQGGAAKNIQYF; CDR3 DNA: TGTGCCAGCAGCCGACAGGGCGGAGCTGCCAAAAACATTCAGTACTTC
J gene: TRBJ1-2; clone size: few; D gene: TRBD1; V gene: TRBV6-1; CDR3 protein: CASSEPTGGYGYTF; CDR3 DNA: TGTGCCAGCAGTGAACCGACAGGGGGCTATGGCTACACCTTC
J gene: TRBJ1-1; clone size: -; D gene: -; V gene: TRBV27; CDR3 protein: CASSSDGGALLDTEAFF; CDR3 DNA: TGTGCCAGCAGCTCAGATGGGGGGGCCCTCTTGGACACTGAAGCTTTCTTT
J gene: TRBJ1-1; clone size: once; D gene: TRBD1; V gene: TRBV7-9; CDR3 protein: CASSPGGTGGSEAFF; CDR3 DNA: TGTGCCAGCAGCCCCGGTGGGACAGGGGGGTCTGAAGCTTTCTTT
J gene: TRBJ1-4; clone size: few; D gene: -; V gene: TRBV30; CDR3 protein: CAWNAGAAEKLFF; CDR3 DNA: TGTGCCTGGAATGCAGGGGCCGCGGAAAAACTGTTTTTT
J gene: TRBJ1-2; clone size: -; D gene: TRBD1; V gene: TRBV6-5; CDR3 protein: CASSRTGNYGYTF; CDR3 DNA: TGTGCCAGCAGTAGGACAGGGAACTATGGCTACACCTTC
J gene: TRBJ1-1; clone size: -; D gene: -; V gene: TRBV5-8; CDR3 protein: CASSLARNTEAFF; CDR3 DNA: TGTGCCAGCAGCTTGGCGCGTAACACTGAAGCTTTCTTT
J gene: TRBJ1-6; clone size: -; D gene: TRBD1; V gene: TRBV5-6; CDR3 protein: CASSFGTGAPPLHF; CDR3 DNA: TGTGCCAGCAGCTTCGGGACAGGGGCACCACCCCTCCACTTT
J gene: TRBJ2-7; clone size: -; D gene: -; V gene: TRBV6-1; CDR3 protein: CASALRGASYEQYF; CDR3 DNA: TGTGCCAGCGCACTGCGCGGGGCCTCCTACGAGCAGTACTTC
J gene: TRBJ2-1; clone size: -; D gene: -; V gene: TRBV11-2; CDR3 protein: CASSEKRDEQFF; CDR3 DNA: TGTGCCAGCAGCGAAAAGAGGGATGAGCAGTTCTTC
J gene: TRBJ2-3; clone size: -; D gene: TRBD2; V gene: TRBV9; CDR3 protein: CASSVGTSPTDTQYF; CDR3 DNA: TGTGCCAGCAGCGTTGGGACTAGTCCCACAGATACGCAGTATTTT
J gene: TRBJ2-7; clone size: -; D gene: TRBD2; V gene: TRBV13; CDR3 protein: CASSLRFDGLADEQYF; CDR3 DNA: TGTGCCAGCAGCTTAAGGTTCGATGGACTAGCGGACGAGCAGTACTTC
J gene: TRBJ2-1; clone size: -; D gene: TRBD2; V gene: TRBV19; CDR3 protein: CASSASLAGASSYNEQFF; CDR3 DNA: TGTGCCAGTAGTGCCTCCCTAGCGGGGGCCTCCTCCTACAATGAGCAGTTCTTC
J gene: TRBJ2-7; clone size: -; D gene: -; V gene: TRBV7-9; CDR3 protein: CASSLVSSYEQYF; CDR3 DNA: TGTGCCAGCAGCTTAGTCAGCTCCTACGAGCAGTACTTC
J gene: TRBJ2-1; clone size: -; D gene: -; V gene: TRBV9; CDR3 protein: CASSGSSREPSIEQFF; CDR3 DNA: TGTGCCAGCAGCGGCTCGAGCCGGGAACCCTCTATTGAGCAGTTCTTC
J gene: TRBJ1-1; clone size: once; D gene: -; V gene: TRBV28; CDR3 protein: CASSLPGWLEAFF; CDR3 DNA: TGTGCCAGCAGTTTACCGGGATGGCTGGAAGCTTTCTTT
J gene: TRBJ1-3; clone size: -; D gene: -; V gene: TRBV2; CDR3 protein: CASSEEGGSGNTIYF; CDR3 DNA: TGTGCCAGCAGTGAAGAAGGGGGATCTGGAAACACCATATATTTT
J gene: TRBJ2-5; clone size: once; D gene: -; V gene: TRBV19; CDR3 protein: CASSSNQETQYF; CDR3 DNA: TGTGCCAGTAGTTCTAACCAAGAGACCCAGTACTTC
J gene: TRBJ1-3; clone size: once; D gene: -; V gene: TRBV18; CDR3 protein: CASSPPGAGGNTIYF; CDR3 DNA: TGTGCCAGCTCACCACCAGGGGCAGGTGGAAACACCATATATTTT
J gene: TRBJ2-7; clone size: few; D gene: TRBD1; V gene: TRBV10-1; CDR3 protein: CAIYSGQGYEQYF; CDR3 DNA: TGCGCCATCTATTCGGGACAGGGTTACGAGCAGTACTTC
J gene: TRBJ2-3; clone size: once; D gene: TRBD2; V gene: TRBV11-3; CDR3 protein: CASSASGGIGTDTQYF; CDR3 DNA: TGTGCCAGCAGCGCCAGCGGGGGGATTGGCACAGATACGCAGTATTTT
J gene: TRBJ2-5; clone size: -; D gene: -; V gene: TRBV20-1; CDR3 protein: CSGGLQETQYF; CDR3 DNA: TGCAGTGGAGGGCTCCAAGAGACCCAGTACTTC
J gene: TRBJ1-5; clone size: once; D gene: -; V gene: TRBV19; CDR3 protein: CASNRGSQPQHF; CDR3 DNA: TGTGCCAGTAATAGGGGTAGTCAGCCCCAGCATTTT
J gene: TRBJ1-1; clone size: -; D gene: TRBD1; V gene: TRBV9; CDR3 protein: CASSGGTVNTEAFF; CDR3 DNA: TGTGCCAGCAGCGGAGGGACAGTAAACACTGAAGCTTTCTTT
J gene: TRBJ1-1; clone size: -; D gene: -; V gene: TRBV5-1; CDR3 protein: CASSLADGGTEAFF; CDR3 DNA: TGCGCCAGCAGCTTGGCTGACGGGGGCACTGAAGCTTTCTTT
J gene: TRBJ2-3; clone size: -; D gene: -; V gene: TRBV5-6; CDR3 protein: CASSLGLGAADTQYF; CDR3 DNA: TGTGCCAGCAGCTTGGGACTTGGGGCGGCAGATACGCAGTATTTT
J gene: TRBJ2-1; clone size: -; D gene: -; V gene: TRBV28; CDR3 protein: CASSYRQIDEQFF; CDR3 DNA: TGTGCCAGCAGTTACCGACAGATCGATGAGCAGTTCTTC
J gene: TRBJ2-1; clone size: -; D gene: TRBD1; V gene: TRBV5-1; CDR3 protein: CASSLERTGKDEQFF; CDR3 DNA: TGCGCCAGCAGCTTGGAGAGGACAGGGAAGGATGAGCAGTTCTTC
J gene: TRBJ2-3; clone size: -; D gene: TRBD2; V gene: TRBV2; CDR3 protein: CAGRVGGSTDTQYF; CDR3 DNA: TGTGCCGGAAGAGTGGGGGGGAGCACAGATACGCAGTATTTT
J gene: TRBJ1-2; clone size: -; D gene: TRBD1; V gene: TRBV28; CDR3 protein: CASSPRKGQGSSYGYTF; CDR3 DNA: TGTGCCAGCAGTCCTAGAAAGGGACAGGGGTCCTCCTATGGCTACACCTTC
J gene: TRBJ1-1; clone size: -; D gene: -; V gene: TRBV7-9; CDR3 protein: CASSATGVNTEAFF; CDR3 DNA: TGTGCCAGCAGCGCCACGGGAGTGAACACTGAAGCTTTCTTT
J gene: TRBJ2-1; clone size: -; D gene: -; V gene: TRBV18; CDR3 protein: CASSPMVDSSYNEQFF; CDR3 DNA: TGTGCCAGCTCACCAATGGTGGACAGCTCCTACAATGAGCAGTTCTTC
J gene: TRBJ2-5; clone size: -; D gene: -; V gene: TRBV27; CDR3 protein: CASSLQGFRETQYF; CDR3 DNA: TGTGCCAGCAGTCTACAGGGTTTTAGGGAGACCCAGTACTTC
J gene: TRBJ1-2; clone size: -; D gene: -; V gene: TRBV19; CDR3 protein: CATQGSGFSGYTF; CDR3 DNA: TGTGCCACCCAAGGGAGCGGGTTTAGTGGCTACACCTTC
J gene: TRBJ2-1; clone size: -; D gene: TRBD2; V gene: TRBV5-1; CDR3 protein: CASSLASGGTNEQFF; CDR3 DNA: TGCGCCAGCAGCTTAGCTAGCGGGGGGACCAATGAGCAGTTCTTC
J gene: TRBJ1-1; clone size: -; D gene: TRBD1; V gene: TRBV27; CDR3 protein: CASSSGQRVDTEAFF; CDR3 DNA: TGTGCCAGCAGTTCGGGACAGCGAGTCGACACTGAAGCTTTCTTT
J gene: TRBJ2-7; clone size: -; D gene: -; V gene: TRBV25-1; CDR3 protein: CASSAQGASYEQYF; CDR3 DNA: TGTGCCAGCAGTGCGCAAGGGGCCTCCTACGAGCAGTACTTC
J gene: TRBJ2-7; clone size: few; D gene: -; V gene: TRBV25-1; CDR3 protein: CASSSGISPYEQYF; CDR3 DNA: TGTGCCAGCAGTTCGGGGATTTCACCCTACGAGCAGTACTTC
J gene: TRBJ1-1; clone size: -; D gene: -; V gene: TRBV18; CDR3 protein: CASLGGGTEAFF; CDR3 DNA: TGTGCCAGTCTGGGGGGTGGCACTGAAGCTTTCTTT
J gene: TRBJ2-1; clone size: -; D gene: TRBD2; V gene: TRBV10-1; CDR3 protein: CASSNLAGGPNEQFF; CDR3 DNA: TGCGCCAGCAGCAATCTAGCGGGGGGGCCCAATGAGCAGTTCTTC
J gene: TRBJ1-6; clone size: -; D gene: TRBD1; V gene: TRBV27; CDR3 protein: CATLGTGGTPLHF; CDR3 DNA: TGTGCCACTTTGGGGACAGGGGGAACACCCCTCCACTTT